This TCR beta chain was captured in a study of T cells in Graves' hyperthyroidism and ophthalmopathy (dated by TCRdb to about 2019). About the study as a whole: Peripheral blood was collected at initial diagnosis, before any treatment. To identify distinguishing TCR V-J signatures, a discovery cohort of around 98 patients was used, comprising 43 with Graves' ophthalmopathy and approximately 57 with stable Graves' hyperthyroidism. An independent validation cohort of under 20 hyperthyroidism patients and 17 patients who later progressed to ophthalmopathy tested prospective prediction of ophthalmopathy. The roughly 100 discovery patients were randomly divided into training and test sets at a 7:3 ratio. In addition, the study compared T-cell repertoires in thyroid tissue and in blood from about six Graves' hyperthyroidism patients. After sampling, hyperthyroidism patients received methimazole starting at 30 mg daily, and ophthalmopathy patients received high-dose intravenous methylprednisolone. According to the paper, TCR Vbeta CDR3 sequencing was carried out on 135 peripheral blood samples, which came from under 50 ophthalmopathy, 75 or so hyperthyroidism and roughly 17 progressor patients. Summary of the overall study and its limitations: During validation, the model predicted progression to ophthalmopathy a median of approximately six months ahead of onset, with just under 71% sensitivity and under 85% specificity. Most expanded thyroid clonotypes (frequency above 0.001) were also detected in blood, suggesting blood repertoires may reflect thyroid immune responses. A model built on a 13 V-J signature distinguished ophthalmopathy from stable hyperthyroidism, reaching 87.88% sensitivity and about 81% specificity in cross-validation and 80%/75% in testing. Sample size was not statistically predetermined, and investigators were not blinded to group allocation.

This clonotype was recorded a few times. It has no known antigen specificity. Base qualities are not at hand, and no much larger clone is one base apart. CDR3 length: 16 amino acids, cysteine to phenylalanine. Here the CDR3 DNA is all that survives: 48 bases in frame from base 1. The germline V gene encodes CDR1 DFQATT and CDR2 SNEGSKA (reference sequence). V ends up 2 bases short and J 6 bases short, with an unmatched junction base count of 12. Moderately to severely active disease, a Clinical Activity Score of at least 3, a NOSPECS grade of at least 4, and a duration under 3 months were present in ophthalmopathy patients. Exclusion was applied to patients with uncontrolled infections, other autoimmune diseases, pregnancy or lactation. Diagnoses were established on the basis of clinical symptoms, serum thyroxine and TRAb, thyroid ultrasound, and orbital computed tomography. PBMCs were isolated from about 10 ml of fresh peripheral blood by Ficoll-Paque density gradient centrifugation. Total RNA was extracted using Trizol reagent, and RNA quality was assessed on an Agilent 2100 Bioanalyzer.

The TCR beta CDR3 regions were amplified from the RNA transcripts. The TCR CDR3 was subjected to a first round of RT-PCR using the HTBI primer set and the Qiagen OneStep RT-PCR kit. Libraries were constructed in a second round of multiplex PCR, after which size selection and purification were performed. Libraries were sequenced paired-end with 100 bp reads on an Illumina HiSeq2000. The study's processing was this. SOAPnuke was used to process the raw data, with reads discarded if the reads contained adapters or uncalled bases, had a mean Phred below 15, or lacked an exact constant-primer or identifier match. COPE v1.2.5 was used to merge high-quality paired reads, and clonotypes were defined as unique nucleotide sequences. MiTCR v1.1 was used to align clonotypes to the IMGT TRBV, TRBD and TRBJ reference segments. Analysis was restricted to V-J combinations with a frequency above 0.0001, which covered 98% to 99.2% of repertoires. A TCS score was defined as the ratio between F50 (clonal expansion) and ExV (chaos), using BLOSUM62-based TCRdist between CDR3 peptides within each V-J. Welch's t-statistics and random forest reduced some 510 V-J features to under 15, which were used in a naive Bayes classifier (R e1071). TCRdb applied fastp at Q25 and MiXCR to the public reads, then kept only in-frame beta chains. Every entry covers one CDR3 protein and lists the most common genes and DNA from its rows. These V and J calls originate from TCRdb's pipeline instead of the authors' own analysis. Within this sample are around 600,000 distinct CDR3 sequences, with roughly 14% of them counted one time only. The top ten constitute around 12% of the sample.

This sequence uses TRBV20-1 and TRBJ2-7; 11 nucleotides in the junction match TRBD2. The sequenced sample was blood. The TCR comes from a woman aged 50 to 60 with Graves' ophthalmopathy. The DNA is TGCAGTGCTAGACCCCCAGGGACTAGCGGAGCCCGCGAGCAGTACTTC. Translation gives CSARPPGTSGAREQYF.